Listed below are T cell receptor beta chains from one sample, sequenced in a study of T cells after yellow fever vaccination. TCRdb reprocessed the 5' RACE reads with MiXCR, giving one entry per CDR3 protein. The table lists around 70,000 distinct CDR3 sequences, approximately 6.5% of them singletons, with around 32% in the top ten. The sample in question was CD8+ T cells sorted from PBMCs, obtained about 5 days after the first yellow fever vaccination. The source of these receptors is a man in his late teens or twenties who received the YFV17D yellow fever vaccine. CDR3s include the opening cysteine and the closing phenylalanine or tryptophan.

v_gene	CDR3aa
TRBV5-4	CASSPETGWPGELFF
TRBV7-2	CASSYGTGFGYTF
TRBV7-8	CASSKRQSSTDTQYF
TRBV20-1	CSASSLRDSYTDTQYF
TRBV5-6	CASRHGQGVEMVNTEAFF
TRBV5-1	CASSFRGRILDTQYF
TRBV19	CASSTFGGRVTDTQYF
TRBV19	CASSTVPSGGYEQYF
TRBV7-2	CASSLLGTGVYF
TRBV20-1	CSARPFRSPSLHF
TRBV9	CASSPSGGRFYGYTF
TRBV2	CASSLPGRPSKKTQYF
TRBV7-8	CASSLPDGGGQYF
TRBV5-1	CASSGAQGGEETQYF
TRBV6-2/TRBV6-3	CASSYSGLAARGRDTQYF
TRBV6-5	CASSYSNRYGYTF
TRBV5-1	CASTLGVSWNSPNALHF
TRBV28	CASSPGQNQQETQYF
TRBV6-1	CASSKGQSISLETQYF
TRBV9	CASSGQGSGPDTQYF
TRBV4-2	CASSQDFGGRTDTQYF
TRBV29-1	CSVDWTVANTEAFF
TRBV20-1	CSARGAVPTTEAFF
TRBV4-1	CASSQDAWAGSNTEAFF
TRBV4-3	CASSHRRWRTGELFF
TRBV7-9	CASSLEQDARRDGYTF
TRBV5-8	CASRGTSVYNEQFF
TRBV6-5	CASSSPGPTYSPLHF
TRBV4-1	CASSQPETGANTGELFF
TRBV20-1	CSAEAALGPSGNTIYF